This TCR beta chain emerged from a study of T-cell reconstitution after alpha-beta-depleted transplantation in children. Using unique molecular identifiers, the investigators prepared the TCRbeta library. In TCRdb, the PCR reads were re-called with MiXCR into one record per CDR3 protein. The sample yields some 490,000 distinct CDR3 sequences, approximately 12% seen once. This CDR3 has 16 residues. Germline V gene lookup returns CDR1 SGHNT and CDR2 YYREEE (reference sequence). With 0 bases clipped from V and 6 bases from J, the junction kept 7 bases outside the gene matches. This clonotype has more than one count but fewer than ten.

The chain links TRBV5-4 to TRBJ2-2; 8 bases are shared with TRBD2. The receptor was derived from a human donor who donated a stem cell graft to a child with combined immunodeficiency. This specimen consisted of PBMCs from the stem cell graft donor, obtained from the stem cell graft. CDR3 coding DNA: TGTGCCAGCAGCTTGGCCGGCGGGAGGCCCTCCGGGGAGCTGTTTTTT. Encoded protein: CASSLAGGRPSGELFF. The entire variable domain, with the rest obtained from reference TRBV5-4 and TRBJ2-2, is as follows: ETGVTQSPTHLIKTRGQQVTLRCSSQSGHNTVSWYQQALGQGPQFIFQYYREEENGRGNFPPRFSGLQFPNYSSELNVNALELDDSALYLCASSLAGGRPSGELFFGEGSRLTVL.